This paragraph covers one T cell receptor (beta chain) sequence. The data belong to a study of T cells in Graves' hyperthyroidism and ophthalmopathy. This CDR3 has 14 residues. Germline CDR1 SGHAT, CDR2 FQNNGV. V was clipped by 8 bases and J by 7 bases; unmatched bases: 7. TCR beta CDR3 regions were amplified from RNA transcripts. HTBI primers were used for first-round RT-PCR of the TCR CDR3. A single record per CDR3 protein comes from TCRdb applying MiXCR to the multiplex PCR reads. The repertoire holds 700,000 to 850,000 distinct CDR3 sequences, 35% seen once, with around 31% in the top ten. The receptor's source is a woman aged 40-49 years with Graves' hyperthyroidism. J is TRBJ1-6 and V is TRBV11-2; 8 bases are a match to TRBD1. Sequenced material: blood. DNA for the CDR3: TGTGCCAGCGGCCCGGACAGGGAGAATTCACCCCTCCACTTT. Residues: CASGPDRENSPLHF.